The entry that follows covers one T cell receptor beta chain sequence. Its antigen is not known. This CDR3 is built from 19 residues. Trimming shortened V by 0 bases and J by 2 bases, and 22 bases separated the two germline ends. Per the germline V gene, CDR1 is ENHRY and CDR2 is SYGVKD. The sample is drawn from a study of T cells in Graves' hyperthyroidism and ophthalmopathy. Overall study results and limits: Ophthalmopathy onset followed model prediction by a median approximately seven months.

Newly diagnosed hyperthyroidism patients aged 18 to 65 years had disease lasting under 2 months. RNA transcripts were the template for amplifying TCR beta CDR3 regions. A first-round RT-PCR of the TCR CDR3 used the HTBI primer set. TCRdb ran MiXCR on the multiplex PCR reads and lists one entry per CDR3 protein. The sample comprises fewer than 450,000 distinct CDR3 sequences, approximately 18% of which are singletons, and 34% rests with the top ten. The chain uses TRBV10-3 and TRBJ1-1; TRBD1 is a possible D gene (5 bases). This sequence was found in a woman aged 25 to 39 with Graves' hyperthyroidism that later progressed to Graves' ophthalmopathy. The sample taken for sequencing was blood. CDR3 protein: CAISESRDDSSHLNTEAFF. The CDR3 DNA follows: TGTGCCATCAGTGAGTCGAGAGACGACAGTTCCCACCTTAACACTGAAGCTTTCTTT.